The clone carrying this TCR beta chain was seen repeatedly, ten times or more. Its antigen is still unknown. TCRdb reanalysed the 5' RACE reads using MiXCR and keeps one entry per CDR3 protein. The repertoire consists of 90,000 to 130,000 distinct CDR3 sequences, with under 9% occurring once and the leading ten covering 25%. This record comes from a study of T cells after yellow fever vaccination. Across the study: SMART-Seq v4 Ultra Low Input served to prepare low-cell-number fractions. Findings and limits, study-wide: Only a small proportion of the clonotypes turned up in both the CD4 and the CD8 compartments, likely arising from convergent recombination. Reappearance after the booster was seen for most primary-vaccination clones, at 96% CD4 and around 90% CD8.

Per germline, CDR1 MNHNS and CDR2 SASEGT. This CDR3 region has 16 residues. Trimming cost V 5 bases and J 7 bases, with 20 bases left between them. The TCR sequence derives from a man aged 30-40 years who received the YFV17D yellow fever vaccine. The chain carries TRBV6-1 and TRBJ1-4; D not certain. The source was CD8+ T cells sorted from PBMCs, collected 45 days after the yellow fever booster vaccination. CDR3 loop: CASSRPSDTDAEKLFF. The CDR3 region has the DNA TGTGCCAGCAGTCGTCCCTCAGACACAGACGCTGAAAAACTGTTTTTT.